This entry lists 5 T cell receptor beta chains sequenced from one sample in a study of T cell responses to AZD1222 COVID-19 vaccine. Some clones are missing from TCRdb's copy, which holds only in-frame ones; the method was immunoSEQ multiplex PCR. The table includes roughly 56,000 clones, about 81% detected once. The sequenced sample was peripheral blood, obtained 28 days after the second AZD1222 dose. The source is an adult who received the AZD1222 COVID-19 vaccine.

The V and J genes are TRBV19 and TRBJ1-5; D is undetermined. The ends were cut back, 3 bases at V and 3 bases at J, with 6 bases in the middle. CDR1 is LNHDA, CDR2 SQIVND, per germline (reference sequence). The CDR3 has 13 amino acids. CDR3 residues: CASSITHNQPQHF. For the CDR3, the DNA is TGTGCCAGTAGTATCACCCACAATCAGCCCCAGCATTTT.

The CDR3 loop is CARSSPSGRDYEQYF. For the CDR3, the DNA is TGTGCCCGATCTAGTCCATCCGGGAGGGACTACGAGCAGTACTTC. The chain is built from TRBV2 and TRBJ2-7; 8 nucleotides match TRBD2. CDR1 is SNHLY, CDR2 FYNNEI, per germline. After removal of 11 bases from V and 3 bases from J, the junction contained 15 bases not matched to a gene. The length of the CDR3 is 15 residues.

The chain employs TRBV4-1 and TRBJ2-3, with a tentative D call TRBD2 (6 bases). Germline CDR1 and CDR2: MGHRA and YSYEKL. The CDR3 totals 13 residues. V dropped 1 base and J dropped 11 bases, with 13 bases sitting between them. As DNA, the CDR3 is TGCGCCAGCAGCCAAGGACTAGGGAATATGCAGTATTTT. It encodes CASSQGLGNMQYF.

The rearrangement links TRBV24-1 to TRBJ1-1; D might be TRBD1 (6 bases). V was shortened by 1 base and J by 9 bases, with 11 bases between the two germline ends. Germline V lookup: CDR1 KGHDR, CDR2 SFDVKD. This CDR3 is 13 amino acids long. The CDR3 loop is CATSDFPQGKAFF. CDR3 nucleotide sequence: TGTGCCACCAGTGATTTTCCACAGGGAAAAGCTTTCTTT.

The chain recombines TRBV5-4 with TRBJ2-1; D unresolved. This CDR3 contains 15 residues. Per germline, CDR1 SGHNT and CDR2 YYREEE (reference sequence). V lost 4 bases to trimming and J lost 5 bases, with 16 bases between them. The chain's CDR3 is CASSRDPGEDNEQFF. The CDR3 DNA follows: TGTGCCAGCAGCCGTGATCCAGGAGAGGACAATGAGCAGTTCTTC.